The rows below give T cell receptor beta chains drawn from one sample of a study of T-cell reconstitution after alpha-beta-depleted transplantation in children. TCRdb re-analysed the PCR reads in MiXCR, keeping a single row per CDR3 protein. This sample has fewer than 400,000 distinct CDR3 sequences, with approximately 20% found just once. The specimen was PBMCs from the stem cell graft donor, collected from the stem cell graft. These receptors were collected from a human donor who donated a stem cell graft to a child with acute myeloid leukemia. Each CDR3 is given with its conserved first and last residue. The order of the fields is V gene, CDR3 length, clone size, J gene, D gene, CDR3 protein, CDR3 DNA. The D gene is left open where the match is weak. Expanded clones get a size class; other rows say once, few or many, or leave the size out.

TRBV12-3/TRBV12-4	16	.	TRBJ2-2	TRBD1	CASSPAGQGWTGELFF	TGTGCCAGCAGCCCGGCGGGACAGGGGTGGACCGGGGAGCTGTTTTTT
TRBV7-2	14	.	TRBJ1-1	.	CASSLVADNTEAFF	TGTGCCAGCAGCTTAGTGGCAGATAACACTGAAGCTTTCTTT
TRBV20-1	16	few	TRBJ2-7	TRBD2	CSARVGTSGRMYEQYF	TGCAGTGCTAGAGTGGGGACTAGCGGGAGAATGTACGAGCAGTACTTC
TRBV7-9	12	.	TRBJ2-7	.	CASSFVHYEQYF	TGTGCCAGCAGCTTCGTCCATTACGAGCAGTACTTC
TRBV12-3/TRBV12-4	13	few	TRBJ2-7	TRBD2	CASSLKGLATQYF	TGTGCCAGCAGCCTCAAGGGACTAGCGACTCAGTACTTC
TRBV28	18	many	TRBJ2-3	.	CASRGPATLATSGDTQYF	TGTGCCAGCAGGGGTCCAGCGACTTTAGCCACCAGCGGAGATACGCAGTATTTT
TRBV4-1	14	few	TRBJ2-4	TRBD2	CASSPGLAENIQYF	TGCGCCAGCAGCCCGGGACTAGCGGAAAACATTCAGTACTTC
TRBV29-1	12	.	TRBJ2-7	.	CSVEVASYEQYF	TGCAGCGTTGAGGTGGCCTCCTACGAGCAGTACTTC
TRBV24-1	16	few	TRBJ2-2	.	CATSDQLAENTGELFF	TGTGCCACCAGTGATCAACTAGCAGAGAACACCGGGGAGCTGTTTTTT
TRBV2	12	few	TRBJ2-3	TRBD2	CASGLASDTQYF	TGTGCCAGCGGACTAGCATCCGATACGCAGTATTTT
TRBV12-3/TRBV12-4	15	many	TRBJ2-1	TRBD2	CASTFSLAGAGEQFF	TGTGCCAGCACTTTTAGCCTAGCGGGAGCCGGCGAGCAGTTCTTC
TRBV12-3/TRBV12-4	16	.	TRBJ1-3	.	CASSLAQWIKGNTIYF	TGTGCCAGCAGTTTAGCACAGTGGATAAAAGGAAACACCATATATTTT
TRBV20-1	14	many	TRBJ2-7	.	CSARDPTSSYEQYF	TGCAGTGCTAGAGATCCGACCAGCTCCTACGAGCAGTACTTC
TRBV5-5	15	.	TRBJ2-7	TRBD2	CASSPAGEGTYEQYF	TGTGCCAGCAGCCCAGCGGGAGAGGGGACCTACGAGCAGTACTTC
TRBV7-9	16	many	TRBJ2-1	TRBD1	CASSFLGGTGGDEQFF	TGTGCCAGCAGTTTTCTCGGGGGTACAGGGGGCGATGAGCAGTTCTTC